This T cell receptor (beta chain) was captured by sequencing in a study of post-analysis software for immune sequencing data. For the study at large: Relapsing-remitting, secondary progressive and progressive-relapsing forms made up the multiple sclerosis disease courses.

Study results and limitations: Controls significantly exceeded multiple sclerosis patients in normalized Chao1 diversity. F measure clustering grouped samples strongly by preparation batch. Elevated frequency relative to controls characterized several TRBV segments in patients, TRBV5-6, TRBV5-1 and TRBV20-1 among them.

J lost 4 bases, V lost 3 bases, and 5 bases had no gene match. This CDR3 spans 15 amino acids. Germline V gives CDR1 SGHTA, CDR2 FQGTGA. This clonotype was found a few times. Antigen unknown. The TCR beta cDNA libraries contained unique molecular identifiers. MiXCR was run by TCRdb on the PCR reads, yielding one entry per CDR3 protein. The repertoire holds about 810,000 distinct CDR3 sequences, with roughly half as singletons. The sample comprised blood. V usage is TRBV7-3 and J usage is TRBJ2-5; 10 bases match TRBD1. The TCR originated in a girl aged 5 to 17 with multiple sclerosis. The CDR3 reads CASSLTGGRVETQYF. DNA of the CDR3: TGTGCCAGCAGCTTGACAGGGGGCCGAGTAGAGACCCAGTACTTC.